The TCR beta chain under discussion was sequenced for a study of ipilimumab plus nivolumab after autologous stem cell transplantation. CDR1 is SGHTA, CDR2 FQGNSA, per germline. With 5 bases removed from V and 5 bases from J, the gap between germline ends came to 13 bases. The CDR3 length is 14 residues. This table comes from immunoSEQ multiplex PCR, and its TCRdb copy is limited to in-frame clones, with some not included. The sample yields 12,000 or so clones, approximately 70% seen once. V gene TRBV7-2 combines with J gene TRBJ1-5; D may be TRBD1 (5 bases). The sequence came from a male donor with diffuse large B-cell lymphoma. The material sequenced was PBMCs, taken in a trial of ipilimumab plus nivolumab as post-transplant consolidation. The CDR3 coding sequence is TGTGCCAGCAGCGCCCGGGACGGCTATCAGCCCCAGCATTTT. It encodes CASSARDGYQPQHF.